Shown below are 14 T cell receptor beta chains from a single sample sequenced in a study of blood T cell repertoires in COVID-19. Measured with immunoSEQ multiplex PCR; TCRdb has only the in-frame clones, and not every one. The sample carries 150,000 to 200,000 clones, about 90% recorded once. The sample consisted of peripheral blood. These receptors were obtained from a woman aged 55-69 years with COVID-19, enrolled during active disease.

V is TRBV3-1 (or the pseudogene TRBV3-2) and J is TRBJ1-2; no reliable D call. The germline gives CDR1 LGHDT, CDR2 YNNKEL (reference sequence). V lost 4 bases and J 1 base, leaving 13 bases between the germline ends. This CDR3 has 15 amino acids. This CDR3 reads CASSPRVQVNYGYTF. DNA of the CDR3: TGTGCCAGCAGCCCCCGGGTCCAAGTTAACTATGGCTACACCTTC.

The chain has TRBV7-2 and TRBJ2-1, with 8 bases lining up with TRBD1. CDR3 length: 19 amino acids. The junction had 19 bases not matched to a gene; V was cut back by 5 bases and J by 4 bases. The V gene's germline CDR1 is SGHTA and CDR2 FQGNSA. CDR3 bases: TGTGCCAGCAGCCGCCGGGACAGGATAACTTCGGTGTGGTACAATGAGCAGTTCTTC. It codes for CASSRRDRITSVWYNEQFF.

This chain joins TRBV28 and TRBJ2-3, with 9 nucleotides matching TRBD1. The V gene's germline CDR1 is MDHEN and CDR2 SYDVKM. J lost 5 bases, V lost 8 bases, and 14 bases had no gene match. The CDR3 extends over 16 amino acids. The CDR3 sequence is CASSMAGTGKKDTQYF. For the CDR3, the DNA is TGTGCCAGCTCTATGGCCGGGACAGGGAAGAAAGATACGCAGTATTTT.

The chain couples TRBV28 to TRBJ1-5; TRBD1 matches at 7 bases. Germline lookup yields CDR1 MDHEN and CDR2 SYDVKM. Trimming removed 1 base from V and 7 bases from J; junction bases left unmatched: 7. This CDR3 contains 15 residues. CDR3 in amino acids: CASSLSQGVGQPQHF. CDR3 DNA sequence: TGTGCCAGCAGTTTATCCCAGGGGGTGGGACAGCCCCAGCATTTT.

This sequence joins TRBV3-1 (or the pseudogene TRBV3-2) and TRBJ2-3; 13 bases are shared with TRBD2. J was trimmed by 2 bases and V by 4 bases; bases with no gene match: 9. The germline V gene encodes CDR1 LGHDT and CDR2 YNNKEL (reference sequence). The CDR3 has 18 amino acids. The CDR3 protein is CASSLGTSGISNTDTQYF. The CDR3, as DNA: TGTGCCAGCAGCCTTGGGACTAGCGGGATATCCAACACAGATACGCAGTATTTT.

This clone was detected a few times. The rearrangement uses TRBV28 and TRBJ1-2, with 10 bases matching TRBD1. The CDR3 covers 15 residues. Germline CDR1 is MDHEN and CDR2 is SYDVKM. Germline trimming cut 4 bases from V and 3 bases from J; bases unmatched to any gene: 5. CDR3 sequence: CASSYDRGLHYGYTF. CDR3 coding DNA: TGTGCCAGCAGTTACGACAGGGGGCTTCACTATGGCTACACCTTC.

The gene calls are TRBV18 and TRBJ1-1; D ambiguous. The CDR3 length is 13 residues. V dropped 4 bases and J dropped 3 bases, with 9 bases sitting between them. CDR1 is KGHSH and CDR2 is LQKENI in the germline V gene. The CDR3 sequence: CASSRQKYTEAFF. DNA of the CDR3: TGTGCCAGCTCACGTCAGAAGTACACTGAAGCTTTCTTT.

DNA for the CDR3: TGTGCCAGTAGTATCGGGGGAACTGGGGCCAACGTCCTGACTTTC. Its protein product is CASSIGGTGANVLTF. The chain joins TRBV19 to TRBJ2-6; D might be TRBD2 (6 bases). Trimming pared 3 bases from V and 2 bases from J, leaving 8 bases between. Germline V lookup: CDR1 LNHDA, CDR2 SQIVND (reference sequence). The CDR3 spans 15 residues.

This chain connects TRBV4-1 to TRBJ2-1; TRBD1 matches at 8 bases. The V gene end was trimmed by 2 bases and the J gene end by 3 bases; junction bases not matched to a gene: 6. Germline V gives CDR1 MGHRA, CDR2 YSYEKL. The CDR3 length is 16 residues. CDR3 coding DNA: TGCGCCAGCAGCCAACTAGGACAGGGATTCTACAATGAGCAGTTCTTC. Its translation: CASSQLGQGFYNEQFF.

The chain links TRBV9 to TRBJ1-2, with a tentative D call TRBD1 (5 bases). This CDR3 contains 16 residues. Trimming pared 0 bases from V and 6 bases from J, leaving 18 bases between. Germline V CDR1 and CDR2: SGDLS, YYNGEE. In nucleotides, the CDR3 is TGTGCCAGCAGCGTAGGATCTGGGGCAGGGATGGATGGCTACACCTTC. Encoded protein: CASSVGSGAGMDGYTF.

The J gene is TRBJ2-2, the V gene TRBV5-4, with a tentative D call TRBD1 (5 bases). The germline V and J ends were trimmed by 4 bases and 2 bases, with 12 bases remaining between them. This CDR3 is 15 amino acids long. Per germline, CDR1 SGHNT and CDR2 YYREEE (reference sequence). CDR3 DNA sequence: TGTGCCAGCAGCCTACAGGTCACCAACACCGGGGAGCTGTTTTTT. The encoded protein is CASSLQVTNTGELFF.

The CDR3 loop reads CASSGTDNSNQPQHF. The DNA of the CDR3 is TGTGCCAGCAGCGGGACAGACAATAGCAATCAGCCCCAGCATTTT. This rearrangement joins TRBV25-1 to TRBJ1-5, with 7 bases that match TRBD1. CDR3 length: 15 residues. Germline lookup yields CDR1 MGHDK and CDR2 SYGVNS. The V and J ends lost 6 bases and 0 bases, in that order; junction bases with no gene match: 5.

This clone was seen once. The V and J genes are TRBV7-9 and TRBJ2-3; 9 bases agree with TRBD1. With 5 bases clipped from V and 3 bases from J, the junction kept 9 bases outside the gene matches. The CDR3 is 16 amino acids. Germline V gives CDR1 SEHNR, CDR2 FQNEAQ (reference sequence). The CDR3 bases are TGTGCCAGCAGCAAAGGGACAGGGTGGTCGACAGATACGCAGTATTTT. Protein: CASSKGTGWSTDTQYF.

This chain joins TRBV7-2 and TRBJ1-3; D ambiguous. Trimming left V 1 base short and J 0 bases short, with 7 bases between. CDR3 length: 15 residues. Germline V gives CDR1 SGHTA, CDR2 FQGNSA. CDR3 protein: CASSLGAVSGNTIYF. The CDR3 DNA reads TGTGCCAGCAGCTTAGGGGCCGTCTCTGGAAACACCATATATTTT.